This TCR beta chain is from a study of T cell repertoires in cytomegalovirus infection. Across the whole study: It can be stated that public TCR beta signatures indicated CMV infection as well as a matching HLA type.

As for this clonotype: Its antigen is unknown.

V lost 11 bases and J lost 1, with 14 bases in between. The CDR3 has 13 residues. TCRdb re-analysed the reads in MiXCR, keeping a single row per CDR3 protein. The table lists around 570,000 distinct CDR3 sequences, about 40% of them singletons. This TCR derives from a human donor in good health (CMV status not recorded). Some clones in this sample may be carry-over from other donors' samples. The input for sequencing was cultured PBMCs, taken from culture after CMV antigen stimulation. The V and J genes are TRBV12-3 or TRBV12-4 and TRBJ1-1; D not certain. The CDR3, as DNA: TGTGCCGCGATGCTAGGGCCGAACACTGAAGCTTTCTTT. Translation gives CAAMLGPNTEAFF.